Following are 12 T cell receptor beta chains from one sample sequenced in a study of T-cell reconstitution after alpha-beta-depleted transplantation in children (TCRdb year 2016). The library was prepared using PCR. Sequencing instrument: Illumina HiSeq 2500. TCR libraries were prepared with molecular barcoding, using unique molecular identifiers to normalize TCRbeta repertoire quantification. TCRdb itself trimmed the public reads at Q25 with fastp, ran MiXCR and retained productive beta chains. Each record represents a unique CDR3 protein, reported with the most common genes and DNA among its rows. The sample table contains some 500,000 distinct CDR3 sequences; only one count was recorded for about 18% of them. Of the sample, more than 2.5% falls within the top ten clones. The sequences come from PBMCs from the stem cell graft donor, collected from the stem cell graft. The receptors derive from a human donor who donated a stem cell graft to a child with acute lymphoblastic leukemia.

J is TRBJ2-7 and V is TRBV7-6; D might be TRBD1 or TRBD2, each matching 5 bases. V was shortened by 1 base and J by 2 bases, with 15 bases between the two germline ends. Germline values: CDR1 SGHVS, CDR2 FNYEAQ. The CDR3 totals 16 residues. CDR3 in DNA: TGTGCCAGCAGCTTAGAGCAGCCGGGACGGGCCTACGAGCAGTACTTC. Protein sequence: CASSLEQPGRAYEQYF. The whole variable domain, filled in from reference TRBV7-6 and TRBJ2-7, reads GAGVSQSPRYKVTKRGQDVALRCDPISGHVSLYWYRQALGQGPEFLTYFNYEAQQDKSGLPNDRFSAERPEGSISTLTIQRTEQRDSAMYRCASSLEQPGRAYEQYFGPGTRLTVT.

The chain couples TRBV5-1 to TRBJ2-7; D is uncertain. CDR3 length equals 12 residues. V was pared by 1 base and J by 6 bases, with 8 bases between. Germline assignment: CDR1 SGHRS and CDR2 YFSETQ. For the CDR3, the DNA is TGCGCCAGCAGCTTGTATCGGTTCGAGCAGTACTTC. Protein product: CASSLYRFEQYF.

CDR3: CASSYSQDSGNTIYF. The CDR3 DNA sequence: TGTGCCAGCAGTTACTCGCAGGACTCTGGAAACACCATATATTTT. The chain carries TRBV6-5 and TRBJ1-3, with D unresolved. Per the germline V gene, CDR1 is MNHEY and CDR2 is SVGAGI. This CDR3 comprises 15 residues. Trimming left V 0 bases short and J 0 bases short, with 6 bases between.

CDR3 nucleotide sequence: TGTGCCAGCAGTTTGGGACAGGGTTTTCCCGCTTTACATTTT. Protein product: CASSLGQGFPALHF. The rearrangement joins TRBV12-3 or TRBV12-4 to TRBJ1-5, with 9 bases lining up with TRBD1. The CDR3 is 14 amino acids. With V trimmed by 3 bases and J by 16 bases, 13 bases remained unmatched.

This clonotype was seen a handful of times. The rearrangement uses TRBV11-1 and TRBJ2-3, with 7 bases lining up with TRBD2. CDR3 size: 11 residues. The V and J ends lost 11 bases and 7 bases, in that order; junction bases with no gene match: 6. Germline CDR1 SGHAT, CDR2 FQDESV (reference sequence). CDR3 bases: TGTGCCTCGAAAGCGGGAAATACGCAGTATTTT. Encoded protein: CASKAGNTQYF.

This clonotype has just one count. This rearrangement joins TRBV7-9 to TRBJ2-2; TRBD2 aligns across 10 bases. J gave up 1 base and V 5 bases, and 7 bases lay outside the gene matches. This CDR3 has 17 amino acids. The germline CDR1 and CDR2 sequences are SEHNR and FQNEAQ (reference sequence). The CDR3 sequence: CASSEKTSGVNTGELFF. The CDR3 nucleotides are TGTGCCAGCAGCGAAAAAACTAGCGGGGTGAACACCGGGGAGCTGTTTTTT. Complete variable domain (other parts from reference TRBV7-9 and TRBJ2-2): DTGVSQNPRHKITKRGQNVTFRCDPISEHNRLYWYRQTLGQGPEFLTYFQNEAQLEKSRLLSDRFSAERPKGSFSTLEIQRTEQGDSAMYLCASSEKTSGVNTGELFFGEGSRLTVL.

This clonotype showed up just a few times. The chain employs TRBV5-1 and TRBJ2-7; D call uncertain. Trimming pared 3 bases from V and 4 bases from J, leaving 8 bases between. Germline CDR1 is SGHRS and CDR2 is YFSETQ. This CDR3 spans 12 amino acids. This CDR3 reads CASSSADYEQYF. Written as DNA, the CDR3 is TGCGCCAGCAGCTCGGCCGATTACGAGCAGTACTTC.

This clonotype has only a few counts. The chain is built from TRBV2 and TRBJ2-1; D gene uncertain. The germline CDR1 and CDR2 sequences are SNHLY and FYNNEI. Trimming left V 6 bases short and J 6 bases short, with 15 bases between. This CDR3 region has 14 residues. The CDR3 region is CASRSSPKFNEQFF. DNA for the CDR3: TGTGCCAGCAGGTCCTCCCCTAAATTCAATGAGCAGTTCTTC. Full variable domain (missing parts from reference TRBV2 and TRBJ2-1): EPEVTQTPSHQVTQMGQEVILRCVPISNHLYFYWYRQILGQKVEFLVSFYNNEISEKSEIFDDQFSVERPDGSNFTLKIRSTKLEDSAMYFCASRSSPKFNEQFFGPGTRLTVL.

This clonotype came up many times. In DNA form, the CDR3 reads TGCGCCAGCACAAATCCAGGGAACACTGAAGCTTTCTTT. Amino acid sequence: CASTNPGNTEAFF. The chain couples TRBV4-1 to TRBJ1-1; D unresolved. With 7 bases removed from V and 1 base from J, the gap between germline ends came to 10 bases. Germline CDR1 reads MGHRA; CDR2 reads YSYEKL. The length of the CDR3 is 13 residues.

Details on this clonotype: At one end the junction does not follow the germline gene, possibly because of a read error. CDR3 in amino acids: CANSKGASEAFF. CDR3 DNA: TGTGCCAATAGTAAGGGGGCCAGTGAAGCTTTCTTT. This chain uses TRBV19 with TRBJ1-1; TRBD1 aligns across 7 bases. CDR3 length: 12 residues. Germline CDR1 is LNHDA and CDR2 is SQIVND (reference sequence).

CDR3 coding DNA: TGTGCCACCAGCACCCGAGGATACGAGCAGTACTTC. It is translated as CATSTRGYEQYF. The chain employs TRBV15 and TRBJ2-7, with D unresolved. Trimming took 4 bases from V and 4 from J, leaving 8 bases between them. This CDR3 is built from 12 residues. Germline CDR1 is LNHNV and CDR2 is YYDKDF (reference sequence).

The sample holds many counts of this clonotype. The J gene is TRBJ2-1, the V gene TRBV20-1, with TRBD2 identical over 11 bases. Trimming removed 4 bases from V and 9 bases from J; junction bases left unmatched: 8. The CDR3 extends over 14 amino acids. CDR1 is DFQATT and CDR2 is SNEGSKA in the germline V gene (reference sequence). CDR3 protein: CSATLAGEIGEQFF. The CDR3 DNA reads TGCAGTGCTACACTAGCGGGAGAGATCGGTGAGCAGTTCTTC.